This note documents a single T cell receptor (beta chain) sequence. The antigen is unknown. The primer mix had 60 Vbeta and 13 Jbeta primers. Profiling relied on immunoSEQ multiplex PCR, and the TCRdb table lists in-frame clones only, not all of them. The sample includes just over 200,000 clones, approximately 85% seen only once; the top ten take less than 3%. The data derive from a study of cytomegalovirus exposure and HLA in healthy donors. Whole-study context: In a previous analysis, some 110 million unique TCR beta sequences were found from 150 million to 200 million T cells.

CDR3 length: 15 residues. Unmatched junction bases numbered 3, after V lost 4 bases and J lost 1 base. Germline V gene data show CDR1 as SGHKS and CDR2 as YYEKEE (reference sequence). Whole-study findings and limits: Rare TCR sequences predominated, though certain public TCRs were found in many donors. Earlier findings revealed that most TCR beta V segments proved productive either about 87% or about 30% of the time.

The specimen sequenced was PBMCs. This clonotype was sampled from a woman aged 40 to 50 in good health and CMV-seronegative. The chain is built from TRBV5-5 and TRBJ1-5; 9 bases line up with TRBD1. The CDR3 reads CASSRDRVSNQPQHF. The CDR3 DNA follows: TGTGCCAGCAGCCGGGACAGGGTAAGCAATCAGCCCCAGCATTTT.